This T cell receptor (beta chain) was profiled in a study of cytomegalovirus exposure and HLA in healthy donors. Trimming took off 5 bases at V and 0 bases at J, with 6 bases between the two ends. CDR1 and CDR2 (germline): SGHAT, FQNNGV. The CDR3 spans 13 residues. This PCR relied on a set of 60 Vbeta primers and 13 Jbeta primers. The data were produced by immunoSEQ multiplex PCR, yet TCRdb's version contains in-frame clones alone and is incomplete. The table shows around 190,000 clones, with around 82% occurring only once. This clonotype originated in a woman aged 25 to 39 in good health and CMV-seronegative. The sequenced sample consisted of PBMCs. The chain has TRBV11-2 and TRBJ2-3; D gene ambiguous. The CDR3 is CASSPVSTDTQYF. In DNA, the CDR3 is TGTGCCAGCAGCCCCGTAAGCACAGATACGCAGTATTTT.